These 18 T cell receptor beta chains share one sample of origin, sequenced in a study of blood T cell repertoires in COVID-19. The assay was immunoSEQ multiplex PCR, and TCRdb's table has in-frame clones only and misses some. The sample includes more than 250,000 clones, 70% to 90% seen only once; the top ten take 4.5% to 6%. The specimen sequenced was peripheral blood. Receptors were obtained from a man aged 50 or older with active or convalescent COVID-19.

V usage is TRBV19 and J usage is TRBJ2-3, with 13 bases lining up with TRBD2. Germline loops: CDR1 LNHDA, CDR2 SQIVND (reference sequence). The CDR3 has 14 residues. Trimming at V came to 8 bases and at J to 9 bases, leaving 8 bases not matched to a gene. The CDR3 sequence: CASSRGLAGDTQYF. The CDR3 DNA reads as TGTGCCAGTTCCCGTGGACTAGCGGGAGACACGCAGTATTTT.

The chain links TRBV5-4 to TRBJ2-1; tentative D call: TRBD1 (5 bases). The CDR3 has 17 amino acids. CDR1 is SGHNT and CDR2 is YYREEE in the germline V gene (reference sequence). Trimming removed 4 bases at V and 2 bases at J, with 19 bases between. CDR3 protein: CASSGATMGMAYNEQFF. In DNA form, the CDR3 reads TGTGCCAGCAGCGGGGCCACAATGGGAATGGCCTACAATGAGCAGTTCTTC.

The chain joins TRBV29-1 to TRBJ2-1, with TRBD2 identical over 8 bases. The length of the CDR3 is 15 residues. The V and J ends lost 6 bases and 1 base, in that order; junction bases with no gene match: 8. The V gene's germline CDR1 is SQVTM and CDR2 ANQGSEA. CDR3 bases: TGCAGCGTGGCCAGCGGGAGTAGTTCCTACAATGAGCAGTTCTTC. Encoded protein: CSVASGSSSYNEQFF.

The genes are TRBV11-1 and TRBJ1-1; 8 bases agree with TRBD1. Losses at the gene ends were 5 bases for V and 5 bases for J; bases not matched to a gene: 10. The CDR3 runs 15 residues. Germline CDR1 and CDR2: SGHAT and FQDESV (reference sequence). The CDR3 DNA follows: TGTGCCAGCAGCCCCCGGACAGGGCGAGGAACTGAAGCTTTCTTT. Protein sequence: CASSPRTGRGTEAFF.

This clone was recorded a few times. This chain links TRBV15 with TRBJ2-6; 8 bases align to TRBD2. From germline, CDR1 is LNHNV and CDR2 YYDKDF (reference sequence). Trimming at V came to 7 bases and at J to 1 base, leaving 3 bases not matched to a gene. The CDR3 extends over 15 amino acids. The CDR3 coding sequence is TGTGCCACCACCGCGGGGGGATCTGGGGCCAACGTCCTGACTTTC. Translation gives CATTAGGSGANVLTF.

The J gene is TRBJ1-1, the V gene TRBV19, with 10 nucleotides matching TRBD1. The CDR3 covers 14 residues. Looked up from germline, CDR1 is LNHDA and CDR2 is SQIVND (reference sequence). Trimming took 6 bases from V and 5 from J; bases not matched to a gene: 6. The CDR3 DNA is TGTGCCAGTAGCGAGGGGACAGGGGTGACTGAAGCTTTCTTT. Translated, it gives CASSEGTGVTEAFF.

The CDR3 sequence is CASSPGSVNSPLHF. As DNA, the CDR3 is TGTGCCAGCAGCCCCGGCAGCGTGAATTCACCCCTCCACTTT. The V and J genes are TRBV7-9 and TRBJ1-6; D gene ambiguous. Looked up from germline, CDR1 is SEHNR and CDR2 is FQNEAQ (reference sequence). V gave up 5 bases and J gave up 7 bases, with 12 bases separating them. The CDR3 spans 14 residues.

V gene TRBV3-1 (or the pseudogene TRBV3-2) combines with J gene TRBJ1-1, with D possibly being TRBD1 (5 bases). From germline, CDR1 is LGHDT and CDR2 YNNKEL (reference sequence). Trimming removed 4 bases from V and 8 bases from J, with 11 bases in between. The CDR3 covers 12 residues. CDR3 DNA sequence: TGTGCCAGCAGCCCGTCCAACAGGGAAGCTTTCTTT. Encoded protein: CASSPSNREAFF.

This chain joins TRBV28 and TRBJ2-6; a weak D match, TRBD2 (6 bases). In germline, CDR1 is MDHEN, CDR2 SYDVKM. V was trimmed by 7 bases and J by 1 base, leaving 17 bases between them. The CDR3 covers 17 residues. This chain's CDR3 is CASTGGGRFSGANVLTF. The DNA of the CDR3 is TGTGCCAGCACAGGTGGGGGGAGATTTTCTGGGGCCAACGTCCTGACTTTC.

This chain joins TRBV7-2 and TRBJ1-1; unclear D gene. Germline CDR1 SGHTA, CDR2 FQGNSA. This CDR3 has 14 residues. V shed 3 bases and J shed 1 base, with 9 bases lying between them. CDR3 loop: CASSFTTPNTEAFF. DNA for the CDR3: TGTGCCAGCAGCTTTACAACCCCGAACACTGAAGCTTTCTTT.

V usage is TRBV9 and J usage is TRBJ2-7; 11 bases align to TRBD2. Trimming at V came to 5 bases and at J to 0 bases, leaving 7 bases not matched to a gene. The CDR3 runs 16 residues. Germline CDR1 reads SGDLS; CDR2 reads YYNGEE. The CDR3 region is CASRDLTSGVSYEQYF. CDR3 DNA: TGTGCCAGCAGAGACCTGACTAGCGGGGTCTCCTACGAGCAGTACTTC.

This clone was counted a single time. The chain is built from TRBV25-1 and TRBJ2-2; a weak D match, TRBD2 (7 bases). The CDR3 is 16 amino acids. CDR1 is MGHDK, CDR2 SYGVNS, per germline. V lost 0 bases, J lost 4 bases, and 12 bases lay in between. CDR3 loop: CASSEYLGGATGELFF. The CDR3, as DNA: TGTGCCAGCAGTGAATACTTAGGGGGGGCCACCGGGGAGCTGTTTTTT.

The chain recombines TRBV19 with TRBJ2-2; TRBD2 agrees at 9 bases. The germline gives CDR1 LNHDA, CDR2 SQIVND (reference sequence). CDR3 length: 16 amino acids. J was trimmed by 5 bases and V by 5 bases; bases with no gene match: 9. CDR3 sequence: CASSAAGGRGTGELFF. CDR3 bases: TGTGCCAGTAGTGCAGCTGGCGGGAGGGGGACCGGGGAGCTGTTTTTT.

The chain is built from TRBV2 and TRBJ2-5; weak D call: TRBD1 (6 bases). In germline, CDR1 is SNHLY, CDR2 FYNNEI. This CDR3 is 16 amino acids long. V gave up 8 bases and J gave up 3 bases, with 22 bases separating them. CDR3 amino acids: CASSVGPGQMKETQYF. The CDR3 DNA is TGTGCCAGCTCCGTGGGACCGGGACAAATGAAAGAGACCCAGTACTTC.

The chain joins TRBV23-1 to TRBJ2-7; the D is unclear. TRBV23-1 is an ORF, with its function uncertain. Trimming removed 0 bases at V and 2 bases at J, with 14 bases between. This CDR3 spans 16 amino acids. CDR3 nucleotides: TGCGCCAGCAGTCAATCCGGAGACCGCCGACCCTACGAGCAGTACTTC. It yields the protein CASSQSGDRRPYEQYF.

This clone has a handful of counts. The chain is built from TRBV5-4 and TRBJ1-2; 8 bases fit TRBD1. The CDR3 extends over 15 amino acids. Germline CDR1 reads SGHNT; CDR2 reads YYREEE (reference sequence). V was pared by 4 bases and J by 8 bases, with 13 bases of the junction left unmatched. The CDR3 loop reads CASSVGDRILWGYTF. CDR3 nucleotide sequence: TGTGCCAGCAGCGTCGGGGACAGGATATTATGGGGCTACACCTTC.

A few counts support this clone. In DNA form, the CDR3 reads TGTGCCAGCAGTGTTAACACCCTCCACCTTTCACCCCTCCACTTT. Translation gives CASSVNTLHLSPLHF. This chain joins TRBV2 and TRBJ1-6; no definite D call. Looked up from germline, CDR1 is SNHLY and CDR2 is FYNNEI. The germline V and J ends were trimmed by 4 bases and 9 bases, with 16 bases remaining between them. CDR3 length: 15 residues.

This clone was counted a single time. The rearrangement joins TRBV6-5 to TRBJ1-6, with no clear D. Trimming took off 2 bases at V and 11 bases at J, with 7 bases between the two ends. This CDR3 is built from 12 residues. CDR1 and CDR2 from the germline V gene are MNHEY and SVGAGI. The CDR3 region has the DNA TGTGCCAGCAGTTACCTTTTCGCACCCCTCCACTTT. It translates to CASSYLFAPLHF.